The source of this T cell receptor (beta chain) is a study of PD-1 blockade in classical Hodgkin lymphoma. Whole-study findings and limits: The study reported lower baseline TCR diversity in newly diagnosed patients than in healthy donors.

Profiling relied on immunoSEQ multiplex PCR, and the TCRdb table lists in-frame clones only, not all of them. The table has about 15,000 clones, roughly 81% seen once. In the case of this clone: Its antigen remains unknown.

Time point: newly diagnosed, previously untreated cHL patient sample. Newly diagnosed, untreated classical Hodgkin lymphoma PBMCs provided comparison. CDR3 length: 15 residues. V shed 5 bases, J shed 7 bases, and the junction held 6 bases outside the gene matches. Germline loops: CDR1 SGHNT, CDR2 YENEEA. The chain recombines TRBV11-3 with TRBJ2-1; 12 bases match TRBD2. Sequencing was performed on peripheral blood mononuclear cells (PBMCs). The TCR was taken from a human donor with classical Hodgkin lymphoma. CDR3 bases: TGTGCCAGCAGCATACTAGCGGGAGGTGGAAATGAGCAGTTCTTC. Amino acid sequence: CASSILAGGGNEQFF.